The 2 T cell receptor beta chains below were found in one sample sequenced in a study of human T cells and chemical hapten exposure. TCRdb reprocessed the RACE reads with MiXCR, giving one entry per CDR3 protein. The sample carries more than 70,000 distinct CDR3 sequences, roughly 10% recorded once. Noted time point: patch test 3, about 24 weeks after DPC sensitization. Indicated treatment: therapeutic diphenylcyclopropenone sensitization with weekly scalp DPC. This material consisted of whole blood, taken in connection with sensitization to the hapten diphenylcyclopropenone (DPC). These receptors came from a woman aged 25-40 years with alopecia areata. Some clones in this sample may be carry-over from other donors' samples.

This chain uses TRBV5-1 with TRBJ2-5; the match to TRBD2 covers 10 bases. Per the germline V gene, CDR1 is SGHRS and CDR2 is YFSETQ. The V gene end was trimmed by 2 bases and the J gene end by 3 bases; junction bases not matched to a gene: 4. CDR3 length: 15 residues. Written as DNA, the CDR3 is TGCGCCAGCAGCTTTAGCGGGGGGCCGGAAGAGACCCAGTACTTC. This codes for CASSFSGGPEETQYF.

This clonotype was recorded a few times. This rearrangement joins TRBV28 to TRBJ1-5; D ambiguous. V lost 6 bases to trimming and J lost 2 bases, with 5 bases between them. Germline V lookup: CDR1 MDHEN, CDR2 SYDVKM. CDR3 size: 12 residues. The CDR3 reads CASRVGNQPQHF. CDR3 DNA: TGTGCCAGCAGGGTGGGCAATCAGCCCCAGCATTTT.